This record concerns one T cell receptor beta chain sequence. The entry originates in a study of cytomegalovirus exposure and HLA in healthy donors. Some clones are missing from TCRdb's copy, which holds only in-frame ones; the method was immunoSEQ multiplex PCR. The data contain 70,000 to 75,000 clones, 90% to 95% of them seen just once; the ten biggest clones take up approximately 2.1%. Germline lookup yields CDR1 SGHVS and CDR2 FQNEAQ. With V trimmed by 1 base and J by 3 bases, 11 bases remained unmatched. The CDR3 length is 18 residues. Sequencing input: PBMCs. The chain links TRBV7-8 to TRBJ1-2, with 10 positions matching TRBD1. This sequence was found in a woman aged 18-29 years in good health and CMV-seropositive. CDR3 protein: CASSLVGQGVLFYYGYTF. DNA of the CDR3: TGTGCCAGCAGCTTAGTCGGACAGGGGGTGTTATTCTACTATGGCTACACCTTC.